Listed below are T cell receptor beta chains from one sample, sequenced in a study of cytomegalovirus exposure and HLA in healthy donors. Only in-frame clones appear in the TCRdb table, and some are missing; sequencing was by immunoSEQ multiplex PCR. Of under 100,000 clones listed, roughly 84% are singletons. Sequenced sample: PBMCs. The receptor set was obtained from a woman between 18 and 29 years old in good health and CMV-seropositive. CDR3s include the opening cysteine and the closing phenylalanine or tryptophan. D genes are given only for firm matches. Clone size, where shown, is once, few, many, or a class for clones that have expanded.

abundance: NA
d_gene: TRBD1
j_gene: TRBJ2-2
v_gene: TRBV28
CDR3nt: TGTGCCAGCAATTTGGACAGGGCCGGGGAGCTGTTTTTT
CDR3aa: CASNLDRAGELFF

abundance: NA
d_gene: NA
j_gene: TRBJ2-1
v_gene: TRBV29-1
CDR3nt: TGCAGCGTTGTGAGGGGGAATGAGCAGTTCTTC
CDR3aa: CSVVRGNEQFF

abundance: NA
d_gene: TRBD1
j_gene: TRBJ1-5
v_gene: TRBV6-6
CDR3nt: TGTGCCAGCAGTCGACAGGGAGAGGGACCCCAGCATTTT
CDR3aa: CASSRQGEGPQHF

abundance: NA
d_gene: TRBD2
j_gene: TRBJ2-1
v_gene: TRBV5-1
CDR3nt: TGCGCCAGCAGCTTGGCTCCTAGCGGGGGGGCCGGTGAGCAGTTCTTC
CDR3aa: CASSLAPSGGAGEQFF

abundance: NA
d_gene: TRBD2
j_gene: TRBJ2-5
v_gene: TRBV27
CDR3nt: TGTGCCAGCAGATTAGGACTAGCGGTCGCACAAGAGACCCAGTACTTC
CDR3aa: CASRLGLAVAQETQYF

abundance: NA
d_gene: TRBD1
j_gene: TRBJ2-7
v_gene: TRBV7-2
CDR3nt: TGTGCCAGCAGCTTAGATCGAACCTACCGGGACAGGGGGTCCTACGAGCAGTACTTC
CDR3aa: CASSLDRTYRDRGSYEQYF

abundance: NA
d_gene: TRBD1
j_gene: TRBJ2-7
v_gene: TRBV19
CDR3nt: TGTGCCAGTAGGGACCGGGACAGGGCCTACGAGCAGTACTTC
CDR3aa: CASRDRDRAYEQYF

abundance: few
d_gene: NA
j_gene: TRBJ1-2
v_gene: TRBV6-5
CDR3nt: TGTGCCAGCAGATACGGCCGGGTCGGTCGGTATGGCTACACCTTC
CDR3aa: CASRYGRVGRYGYTF

abundance: NA
d_gene: TRBD1
j_gene: TRBJ1-5
v_gene: TRBV19
CDR3nt: TGTGCCAGTTCTGGACAGGGGATTTCGCGGGGCTCCGTTGGCAATCAGCCCCAGCATTTT
CDR3aa: CASSGQGISRGSVGNQPQHF

abundance: NA
d_gene: TRBD1
j_gene: TRBJ1-2
v_gene: TRBV5-1
CDR3nt: TGCGCCAGCAGCCTCCGAGGACAGGGGGATGGCTACACCTTC
CDR3aa: CASSLRGQGDGYTF

abundance: NA
d_gene: NA
j_gene: TRBJ2-7
v_gene: TRBV4-1
CDR3nt: TGCGCCAGCAGCCTCCCACGGGAGCAGTACTTC
CDR3aa: CASSLPREQYF

abundance: once
d_gene: NA
j_gene: TRBJ1-3
v_gene: TRBV5-1
CDR3nt: TGCGCCAGCAGTTATACCGGGACTTTAAACACCATATATTTT
CDR3aa: CASSYTGTLNTIYF

abundance: NA
d_gene: NA
j_gene: TRBJ1-1
v_gene: TRBV4-1
CDR3nt: TGCGCCAGCAGCCAAGGGACAACCTCGAGGACTGAAGCTTTCTTT
CDR3aa: CASSQGTTSRTEAFF

abundance: NA
d_gene: TRBD1
j_gene: TRBJ1-4
v_gene: TRBV6-5
CDR3nt: TGTGCCAGCAGTCCCGGACAGGGGCCTAATGAAAAACTGTTTTTT
CDR3aa: CASSPGQGPNEKLFF

abundance: once
d_gene: TRBD1
j_gene: TRBJ2-7
v_gene: TRBV5-6
CDR3nt: TGTGCCAGCAGCTTGGTGGGGGACCCGGGACAGGGGTACGAGCAGTACTTC
CDR3aa: CASSLVGDPGQGYEQYF

abundance: few
d_gene: TRBD1
j_gene: TRBJ1-5
v_gene: TRBV5-1
CDR3nt: TGCGCCAGCAGCTTAGGGACAGGGCCCAATCAGCCCCAGCATTTT
CDR3aa: CASSLGTGPNQPQHF